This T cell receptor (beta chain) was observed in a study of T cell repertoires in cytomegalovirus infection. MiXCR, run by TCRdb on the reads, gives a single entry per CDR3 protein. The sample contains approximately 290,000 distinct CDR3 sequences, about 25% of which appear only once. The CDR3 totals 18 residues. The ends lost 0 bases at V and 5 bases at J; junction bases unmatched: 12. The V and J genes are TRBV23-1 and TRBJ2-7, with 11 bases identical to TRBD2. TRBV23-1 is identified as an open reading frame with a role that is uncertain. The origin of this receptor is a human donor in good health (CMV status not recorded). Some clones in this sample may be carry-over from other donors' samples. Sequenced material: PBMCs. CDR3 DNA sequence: TGCGCCAGCAGTCAATCGAAGACTAGCGGGGTCTGGTGCCACGAGCAGTACTTC. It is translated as CASSQSKTSGVWCHEQYF.